This T cell receptor (beta chain) comes out of a study of blood T cell repertoires in COVID-19. Study-level background: COVID-19 samples collected from the United States, Italy and Spain covered acute and convalescent phases.

This CDR3 spans 15 amino acids. The V segment lost 4 bases and the J segment 3 bases; nucleotides outside the gene matches: 4. Germline V lookup: CDR1 SGHRS, CDR2 YFSETQ. Produced via immunoSEQ multiplex PCR; TCRdb's table is partial and in-frame only. Of about 87,000 clones listed, around 88% are singletons. This receptor was identified in a woman aged 55-70 years with acute or convalescent COVID-19. The sample was peripheral blood. The chain combines TRBV5-1 with TRBJ1-5; TRBD1 matches 10 bases. CDR3 sequence (DNA): TGCGCCAGCAGCATTGGACAGGGGGACAATCAGCCCCAGCATTTT. Its protein product is CASSIGQGDNQPQHF.